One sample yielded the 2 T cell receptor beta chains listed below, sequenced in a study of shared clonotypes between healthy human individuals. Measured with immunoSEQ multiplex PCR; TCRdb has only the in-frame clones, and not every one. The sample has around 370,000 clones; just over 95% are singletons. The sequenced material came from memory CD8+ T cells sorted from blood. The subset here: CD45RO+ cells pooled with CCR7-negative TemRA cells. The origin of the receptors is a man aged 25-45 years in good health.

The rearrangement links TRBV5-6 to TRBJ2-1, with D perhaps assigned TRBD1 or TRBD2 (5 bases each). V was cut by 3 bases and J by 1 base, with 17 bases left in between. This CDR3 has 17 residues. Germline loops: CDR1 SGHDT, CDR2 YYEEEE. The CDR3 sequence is CASSSIVWDGSYNEQFF. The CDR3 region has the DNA TGTGCCAGCAGCTCAATCGTGTGGGACGGATCCTACAATGAGCAGTTCTTC.

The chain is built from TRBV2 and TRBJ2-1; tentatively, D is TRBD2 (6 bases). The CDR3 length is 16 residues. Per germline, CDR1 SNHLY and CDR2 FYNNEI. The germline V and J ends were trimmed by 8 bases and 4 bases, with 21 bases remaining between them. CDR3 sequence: CASDSKWEARYNEQFF. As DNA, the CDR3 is TGTGCCAGCGATTCTAAGTGGGAGGCCCGTTACAATGAGCAGTTCTTC.